What follows are 20 T cell receptor beta chains derived from one specimen sequenced in a study of breast tumors, draining lymph nodes, adjacent tissues. TCRdb redid the calling of the multiplex PCR reads with MiXCR, one entry per CDR3 protein. The data contain some 250,000 distinct CDR3 sequences, nearly 35% of them singletons. Axillary draining lymph nodes of breast cancer patients supplied the node samples. Sequencing used axillary lymph node tissue. Receptor source: a female donor with breast cancer. Some clones in this sample may be carry-over from other donors' samples.

This clonotype was seen more than once but under ten times. With a much larger clone just one base away, this may be a read error. The V call is TRBV20-1, the J call TRBJ2-7; 10 positions match TRBD2. The V and J ends lost 6 bases and 6 bases, in that order; junction bases with no gene match: 11. The CDR3 loop spans 14 amino acids. Germline CDR1 is DFQATT and CDR2 is SNEGSKA (reference sequence). The CDR3 sequence is CSALTSGFTSEQYF. For the CDR3, the DNA is TGCAGTGCCCTGACTAGCGGGTTCACCTCCGAGCAGTACTTC.

This clonotype was seen many times. The chain is built from TRBV11-2 and TRBJ2-3; D not certain. Trimming removed 0 bases from V and 1 base from J, with 8 bases in between. The CDR3 loop spans 15 amino acids. Germline-derived CDR1 and CDR2 are SGHAT and FQNNGV. The CDR3 loop is CASSLDGQGTDTQYF. CDR3 DNA sequence: TGTGCCAGCAGCTTAGATGGGCAGGGCACAGATACGCAGTATTTT.

The table lists this clonotype with many counts. The rearrangement joins TRBV20-1 to TRBJ1-2; TRBD1 might be the D (6 bases). CDR1 DFQATT and CDR2 SNEGSKA come from the germline V gene (reference sequence). The germline V and J ends were trimmed by 1 base and 9 bases, with 15 bases remaining between them. The CDR3 totals 13 residues. CDR3 in amino acids: CSARGTVSLSYTF. As DNA, the CDR3 is TGCAGTGCTAGAGGGACAGTGAGCTTAAGCTACACCTTC.

This clonotype was counted at least ten times. The chain couples TRBV3-1 to TRBJ1-6, with 9 nucleotides matching TRBD1. CDR3 size: 13 residues. Germline loops: CDR1 LGHDT, CDR2 YNNKEL (reference sequence). J was trimmed by 10 bases and V by 8 bases; bases with no gene match: 6. The CDR3, as DNA: TGTGCCAGCCAAAGACAGGGGGAGTCACCCCTCCACTTT. Its protein product is CASQRQGESPLHF.

This clonotype was detected ten times or more. This chain links TRBV5-1 with TRBJ2-7, with 9 bases identical to TRBD1. V lost 4 bases to trimming and J lost 5 bases; unmatched junction nucleotides: 7. The CDR3 covers 14 residues. Germline V gene data show CDR1 as SGHRS and CDR2 as YFSETQ. The CDR3: CASSEGTGTNEQYF. The CDR3 nucleotides are TGCGCCAGCAGCGAAGGGACAGGGACTAACGAGCAGTACTTC.

The chain links TRBV7-2 to TRBJ1-3; D might be TRBD1 (5 bases). Germline CDR1 and CDR2: SGHTA and FQGNSA. V shed 7 bases and J shed 6 bases, with 10 bases lying between them. This CDR3 has 12 residues. CDR3 protein: CASIKDTNTIYF. CDR3 coding DNA: TGTGCCAGCATCAAGGACACAAACACCATATATTTT.

The rearrangement links TRBV25-1 to TRBJ2-2, with a tentative D call TRBD2 (6 bases). Between the trimmed V and J ends, which lost 4 bases and 1 base, there was a span of 13 bases. CDR1 MGHDK and CDR2 SYGVNS come from the germline V gene. The CDR3 is 16 residues long. Here the CDR3 DNA reads TGTGCCAGCAGTGTTTCGGGAGAGAGGAACACCGGGGAGCTGTTTTTT. This translates into CASSVSGERNTGELFF.

There are many counts of this clonotype. The chain carries TRBV14 and TRBJ2-1; a weak D match, TRBD1 (5 bases). V shed 5 bases and J shed 2 bases, with 19 bases lying between them. CDR3 size: 17 residues. Germline assignment: CDR1 SGHDN and CDR2 FVKESK. The CDR3 region has the DNA TGTGCCAGCAGCGGAAGGGGAAGCCTGGTAACCTACAATGAGCAGTTCTTC. It is translated as CASSGRGSLVTYNEQFF.

This clonotype was seen repeatedly, ten times or more. V and J are TRBV7-6 and TRBJ2-1, with TRBD1 as a possible D gene (6 bases). With 7 bases removed from V and 0 bases from J, the gap between germline ends came to 16 bases. Germline V lookup: CDR1 SGHVS, CDR2 FNYEAQ. The CDR3 has 16 residues. The CDR3 DNA follows: TGTGCCAGCAAATTACTAGGGGGTCACTCCTACAATGAGCAGTTCTTC. Protein: CASKLLGGHSYNEQFF. Combining the CDR3 with reference TRBV7-6 and TRBJ2-1 gives the whole variable domain GAGVSQSPRYKVTKRGQDVALRCDPISGHVSLYWYRQALGQGPEFLTYFNYEAQQDKSGLPNDRFSAERPEGSISTLTIQRTEQRDSAMYRCASKLLGGHSYNEQFFGPGTRLTVL.

In its sample, this clonotype was seen a few times. V is TRBV24-1 and J is TRBJ2-7; weak D call: TRBD2 (5 bases). Per the germline V gene, CDR1 is KGHDR and CDR2 is SFDVKD. The CDR3 covers 14 residues. Trimming pared 3 bases from V and 3 bases from J, leaving 11 bases between. The DNA of the CDR3 is TGTGCCACCAGTGATGGAGGCAGCCACTACGAGCAGTACTTC. Amino acids: CATSDGGSHYEQYF.

The table lists this clonotype with a count of one. The genes are TRBV5-1 and TRBJ1-2; the match to TRBD1 covers 11 bases. V was clipped by 4 bases and J by 4 bases; unmatched bases: 12. The CDR3 totals 17 residues. CDR1 is SGHRS, CDR2 YFSETQ, per germline. The CDR3 loop is CASSKPRGQGAGYGYTF. Here the CDR3 DNA reads TGCGCCAGCAGCAAACCTCGTGGACAGGGGGCGGGCTATGGCTACACCTTC.

The rearrangement joins TRBV25-1 to TRBJ2-3, with TRBD2 identical over 13 bases. This CDR3 has 15 residues. V shed 6 bases, J shed 1 base, and the junction held 1 base outside the gene matches. Looked up from germline, CDR1 is MGHDK and CDR2 is SYGVNS. CDR3 protein: CASRLAGGGTDTQYF. CDR3 DNA sequence: TGTGCCAGCAGACTAGCGGGAGGGGGCACAGATACGCAGTATTTT.

At least ten counts were recorded for this clonotype. This sequence joins TRBV25-1 and TRBJ1-2, with a possible D match to TRBD1 (6 bases). Germline V lookup: CDR1 MGHDK, CDR2 SYGVNS. CDR3 length equals 13 residues. The ends were cut back, 6 bases at V and 7 bases at J, with 15 bases in the middle. The CDR3 loop is CASRNEGDGGYTF. For the CDR3, the DNA is TGTGCCAGCAGAAACGAGGGGGATGGTGGCTACACCTTC.

This clonotype was observed a handful of times. The rearrangement joins TRBV5-1 to TRBJ2-5; D perhaps matches TRBD1 (6 bases). The length of the CDR3 is 13 residues. Deletions cut 0 bases from V and 4 bases from J, with 7 bases between. Germline V gene data show CDR1 as SGHRS and CDR2 as YFSETQ. CDR3 sequence reads: CASSLEDRETQYF. CDR3 nucleotide sequence: TGCGCCAGCAGCTTGGAGGACAGAGAGACCCAGTACTTC. Supplemented by reference TRBV5-1 and TRBJ2-5, the full variable domain reads KAGVTQTPRYLIKTRGQQVTLSCSPISGHRSVSWYQQTPGQGLQFLFEYFSETQRNKGNFPGRFSGRQFSNSRSEMNVSTLELGDSALYLCASSLEDRETQYFGPGTRLLVL.

This clonotype appeared many times. J is TRBJ1-3 and V is TRBV6-6, with 7 bases lining up with TRBD1. Germline CDR1 reads MNHNY; CDR2 reads SVGAGI (reference sequence). CDR3 length equals 14 residues. V lost 4 bases, J lost 2 bases, and 2 bases stayed unmatched. The CDR3 region has the DNA TGTGCCAGCAGTTTCGACAGGGCTGGAAACACCATATATTTT. Amino acids: CASSFDRAGNTIYF.

This clonotype showed up many times. Germline is not matched at one junction end, which may reflect a read error. The chain combines TRBV6-5 with TRBJ1-5; possibly TRBD1 for D (5 bases). Germline CDR1 and CDR2: MNHEY and SVGAGI. The CDR3 is 17 residues long. The CDR3 DNA reads as TGTGCCAGCAGTCACTCGTGGGGGAGGGTGGCAAATCAGCCCCAGCATTTT. Amino acids: CASSHSWGRVANQPQHF.

V gene TRBV20-1 combines with J gene TRBJ2-3, with D perhaps given as TRBD1 or TRBD2 (5 bases each). This CDR3 contains 15 residues. CDR1 and CDR2 (germline): DFQATT, SNEGSKA (reference sequence). Trimming removed 0 bases at V and 11 bases at J, with 21 bases between. The CDR3 reads CSAREVAKGTNEQYF. DNA for the CDR3: TGCAGTGCTAGAGAAGTTGCAAAAGGGACGAATGAGCAGTATTTT.

This clonotype was recorded many times. The genes are TRBV7-9 and TRBJ1-2; D may be TRBD1 (6 bases). Germline lookup yields CDR1 SEHNR and CDR2 FQNEAQ (reference sequence). V lost 1 base and J 4 bases, leaving 16 bases between the germline ends. This CDR3 has 16 amino acids. CDR3 protein: CASSLGGVRGSYGYTF. Written as DNA, the CDR3 is TGTGCCAGCAGCTTAGGAGGTGTTAGGGGGTCCTATGGCTACACCTTC.

In this sample, this clonotype turned up many times. This sequence joins TRBV5-1 and TRBJ2-7, with D perhaps being TRBD1 or TRBD2 (5 bases each). Germline lookup yields CDR1 SGHRS and CDR2 YFSETQ. The V gene lost 3 bases and the J gene lost 6 bases, with 16 bases spanning the gap. CDR3 length: 14 residues. CDR3 in amino acids: CASSWDGSSGEQYF. The CDR3 region has the DNA TGCGCCAGCAGCTGGGACGGGTCCAGCGGCGAGCAGTACTTC.

This clonotype was seen ten or more times. V usage is TRBV10-3 and J usage is TRBJ2-3; D tentatively reads TRBD1 or TRBD2 (7 bases each). V shed 11 bases and J shed 9 bases, with 18 bases lying between them. Germline V gene sequence: CDR1 ENHRY, CDR2 SYGVKD. The CDR3 loop spans 12 amino acids. The CDR3 reads CAVAQGGNTQYF. CDR3 coding DNA: TGTGCCGTAGCCCAGGGGGGGAACACGCAGTATTTT.